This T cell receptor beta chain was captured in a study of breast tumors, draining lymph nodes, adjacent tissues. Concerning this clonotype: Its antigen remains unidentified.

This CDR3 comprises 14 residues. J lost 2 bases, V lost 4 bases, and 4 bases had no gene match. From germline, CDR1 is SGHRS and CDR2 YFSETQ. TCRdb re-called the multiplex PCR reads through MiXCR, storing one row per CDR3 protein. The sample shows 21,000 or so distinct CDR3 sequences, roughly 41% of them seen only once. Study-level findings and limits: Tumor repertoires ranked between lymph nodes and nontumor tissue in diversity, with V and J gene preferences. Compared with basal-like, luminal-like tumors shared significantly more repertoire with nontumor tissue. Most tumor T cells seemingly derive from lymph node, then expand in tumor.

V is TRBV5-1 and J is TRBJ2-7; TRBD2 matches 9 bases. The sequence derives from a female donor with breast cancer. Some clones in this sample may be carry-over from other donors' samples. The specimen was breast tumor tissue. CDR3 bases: TGCGCCAGCAGCCTTAGCGGGGGCCCCTACGAGCAGTACTTC. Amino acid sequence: CASSLSGGPYEQYF.